The 22 T cell receptor beta chains listed next were all sequenced from one sample in a study of OX40 agonist ivuxolimab in advanced cancers. Using immunoSEQ multiplex PCR, the repertoire was profiled, and TCRdb retains in-frame clones only, with some absent. The data contain about 62,000 clones, 92% of them singletons. This material consisted of CD4+ or CD8+ T cells sorted from blood, taken in a trial of the OX40 agonist ivuxolimab. The receptors originated from an adult with an advanced solid tumor such as melanoma, head and neck, liver or kidney cancer.

The chain joins TRBV20-1 to TRBJ1-4; D is undetermined. Trimming stripped 6 bases from V and 5 bases from J, with 7 bases between. Germline-derived CDR1 and CDR2 are DFQATT and SNEGSKA (reference sequence). This CDR3 has 11 residues. The CDR3 DNA follows: TGCAGTGCCTCAAAAAATGAAAAACTGTTTTTT. Translation gives CSASKNEKLFF.

The rearrangement joins TRBV19 to TRBJ2-5; D is perhaps TRBD1 or TRBD2 (6 bases each). The J call could be wrong; TRBJ2-7 is a better fit for the DNA end. There are 14 residues in the CDR3. CDR1 is LNHDA and CDR2 is SQIVND in the germline V gene (reference sequence). The CDR3 DNA reads TGTGCCAGTAGTAGCGGGACACTCTCCTACGAGCAGTACTTC. Translated: CASSSGTLSYEQYF.

V is TRBV19 and J is TRBJ1-4; D is ambiguous. Trimming took 6 bases from V and 2 from J, leaving 4 bases between them. The CDR3 has 12 residues. CDR1 is LNHDA and CDR2 is SQIVND in the germline V gene (reference sequence). The CDR3 spells CASRATNEKLFF. In DNA, the CDR3 is TGTGCCAGTAGGGCTACTAATGAAAAACTGTTTTTT.

V gene TRBV6-1 combines with J gene TRBJ2-3, with 7 bases identical to TRBD1. CDR1 and CDR2 from the germline V gene are MNHNS and SASEGT. V trimming: 6 bases; J trimming: 4 bases; junction bases outside the gene matches: 4. The CDR3 extends over 13 amino acids. CDR3 sequence reads: CASSGTGADTQYF. In DNA, the CDR3 is TGTGCCAGCAGCGGTACAGGGGCAGATACGCAGTATTTT.

The gene calls are TRBV7-2 and TRBJ2-7; 7 bases fit TRBD1. CDR1 is SGHTA, CDR2 FQGNSA, per germline. After removal of 5 bases from V and 6 bases from J, the junction contained 10 bases not matched to a gene. The CDR3 totals 14 residues. Here the CDR3 DNA reads TGTGCCAGCAGCACGACAGGGTTGGGGTCCGAGCAGTACTTC. Protein sequence: CASSTTGLGSEQYF.

Concerning this clone: The sample has other DNA sequences that encode this CDR3 too. V is TRBV6-1 and J is TRBJ1-4, with TRBD1 matching 10 bases. Trimming removed 5 bases from V and 11 bases from J; junction bases left unmatched: 8. The CDR3 length is 14 residues. CDR1 is MNHNS and CDR2 is SASEGT in the germline V gene. CDR3 nucleotides: TGTGCCAGCAGTTCCGGGACAGGGGTTGGTAAACTGTTTTTT. Residues: CASSSGTGVGKLFF.

V gene TRBV7-3 combines with J gene TRBJ2-2, with D perhaps TRBD1 (6 bases). The CDR3 length is 12 residues. Trimming took off 3 bases at V and 8 bases at J, with 7 bases between the two ends. In germline, CDR1 is SGHTA, CDR2 FQGTGA. The CDR3 DNA follows: TGTGCCAGCAGCTTTGGACAGGGGGAGCTGTTTTTT. Translating gives CASSFGQGELFF.

The CDR3 here is CARSLIIPVRVPYSNQPQHF. CDR3 DNA sequence: TGTGCCAGAAGCTTGATAATCCCGGTAAGGGTTCCTTATAGCAATCAGCCCCAGCATTTT. The rearrangement joins TRBV5-3 to TRBJ1-5; D not certain. Being an ORF, TRBV5-3 has a function that is uncertain. The CDR3 loop spans 20 amino acids. Trimming shortened V by 1 base and J by 0 bases, and 23 bases separated the two germline ends.

CDR3 DNA sequence: TGTGCCAGCAGCCCAAACGAAGGGTTTGGGGAGCTGTTTTTT. It encodes CASSPNEGFGELFF. The genes are TRBV7-2 and TRBJ2-2; no reliable D call. CDR1 and CDR2 (germline): SGHTA, FQGNSA. CDR3 size: 14 residues. Trimming stripped 5 bases from V and 8 bases from J, with 15 bases between.

This clone has a single count. The chain is built from TRBV6-1 and TRBJ2-7; D may be TRBD1 or TRBD2 (5 bases each). Trimming removed 3 bases from V and 0 bases from J, with 12 bases in between. The CDR3 loop spans 15 amino acids. Germline lookup yields CDR1 MNHNS and CDR2 SASEGT. The CDR3 reads CASSEGVLASYEQYF. The CDR3 region has the DNA TGTGCCAGCAGTGAGGGGGTCCTCGCCTCCTACGAGCAGTACTTC.

This rearrangement joins TRBV10-3 to TRBJ2-3; 13 bases map to TRBD2. V shed 2 bases and J 6 bases; nucleotides not matched to a gene: 5. This CDR3 has 16 amino acids. The germline V gene encodes CDR1 ENHRY and CDR2 SYGVKD. In DNA form, the CDR3 reads TGTGCCATCAGTGAGCGGACTAGCGGGAGTGCCGATACGCAGTATTTT. It codes for CAISERTSGSADTQYF.

V and J are TRBV19 and TRBJ1-1; perhaps TRBD1 as D (5 bases). V lost 4 bases and J lost 0, with 15 bases in between. The CDR3 spans 16 residues. Germline CDR1 LNHDA, CDR2 SQIVND (reference sequence). The CDR3 DNA reads TGTGCCAGTAGTACTGCCGAGGGACCCATGAACACTGAAGCTTTCTTT. It specifies CASSTAEGPMNTEAFF.

J is TRBJ1-2 and V is TRBV19; the D gene is possibly TRBD1 (5 bases). Per germline, CDR1 LNHDA and CDR2 SQIVND (reference sequence). The CDR3 is 14 amino acids. Trimming shortened V by 8 bases and J by 5 bases, and 18 bases separated the two germline ends. The CDR3 DNA sequence: TGTGCCAGTCATAGTCTTCAGGGAGAGTATGGCTACACCTTC. Amino acids: CASHSLQGEYGYTF.

This rearrangement joins TRBV6-6 to TRBJ1-2; D ambiguous. CDR3 size: 12 residues. V gave up 5 bases and J gave up 5 bases, with 9 bases separating them. Germline loops: CDR1 MNHNY, CDR2 SVGAGI (reference sequence). DNA of the CDR3: TGTGCCAGCAGTGTTGGCGGATATGGCTACACCTTC. Amino acid sequence: CASSVGGYGYTF.

In its sample, this clone was seen a few times. The chain recombines TRBV11-1 with TRBJ1-1, with 8 bases that match TRBD1. V dropped 4 bases and J dropped 4; count of bases not matched to a gene: 5. This CDR3 comprises 14 residues. Germline V gene data show CDR1 as SGHAT and CDR2 as FQDESV (reference sequence). The CDR3: CASSSETGGTEAFF. The CDR3 DNA reads as TGTGCCAGCAGCTCCGAAACAGGGGGCACTGAAGCTTTCTTT.

This clone was detected only once. This sample also contains other DNA sequences that code for the same CDR3. The CDR3 DNA follows: TGTGCCAGCAGCGTAGGGGTGGCGGGGGGTCGAGAGACCCAGTACTTC. Amino acid sequence: CASSVGVAGGRETQYF. This chain uses TRBV9 with TRBJ2-5, with TRBD2 matching over 8 bases. The J segment lost 4 bases and the V segment lost 0 bases, leaving 8 bases of the junction unmatched. Germline V gene sequence: CDR1 SGDLS, CDR2 YYNGEE. There are 16 residues in the CDR3. Filled out from reference TRBV9 and TRBJ2-5, the complete variable domain reads DSGVTQTPKHLITATGQRVTLRCSPRSGDLSVYWYQQSLDQGLQFLIQYYNGEERAKGNILERFSAQQFPDLHSELNLSSLELGDSALYFCASSVGVAGGRETQYFGPGTRLLVL.

V is TRBV19 and J is TRBJ2-7; possibly TRBD1 for D (6 bases). The germline V gene has CDR1 LNHDA and CDR2 SQIVND (reference sequence). The CDR3 contains 14 residues. Trimming left V 3 bases short and J 1 base short, with 10 bases between. CDR3 nucleotides: TGTGCCAGTAGTATGAGCAGGGGTTCCTACGAGCAGTACTTC. Protein product: CASSMSRGSYEQYF.

The CDR3 loop is CASSPTRGPSRVAGELFF. CDR3 DNA sequence: TGCGCCAGCAGCCCAACCAGGGGCCCATCCAGAGTGGCCGGGGAGCTGTTTTTT. The chain has TRBV4-1 and TRBJ2-2, with a tentative D call TRBD1 (6 bases). Germline lookup yields CDR1 MGHRA and CDR2 YSYEKL. Trimming took off 4 bases at V and 6 bases at J, with 24 bases between the two ends. The CDR3 is made up of 18 amino acids.

The rearrangement links TRBV19 to TRBJ2-1; D not resolved. Germline CDR1 LNHDA, CDR2 SQIVND (reference sequence). Trimming took off 5 bases at V and 7 bases at J, with 12 bases between the two ends. The CDR3 contains 13 residues. The CDR3 is CASSDRPLNEQFF. CDR3 coding DNA: TGTGCCAGTAGTGACCGTCCACTAAATGAGCAGTTCTTC.

This chain links TRBV18 with TRBJ1-1, with a possible D match to TRBD1 (6 bases). The germline V gene encodes CDR1 KGHSH and CDR2 LQKENI. The V gene lost 4 bases and the J gene lost 4 bases, with 10 bases spanning the gap. This CDR3 has 13 residues. The CDR3 sequence is CASSRDRSTEAFF. CDR3 in DNA: TGTGCCAGCTCACGCGACAGGAGCACTGAAGCTTTCTTT.

The V and J genes are TRBV19 and TRBJ2-5; 10 positions match TRBD1. The J call may be incorrect, as the DNA end agrees better with TRBJ2-7. The CDR3 loop spans 14 amino acids. Looked up from germline, CDR1 is LNHDA and CDR2 is SQIVND (reference sequence). The CDR3 coding sequence is TGTGCCAGTAGTACGTCCGGGACAGGGGACGAGCAGTACTTC. This sequence encodes CASSTSGTGDEQYF.

CDR3 sequence reads: CASSYGDSTDTQYF. CDR3 nucleotide sequence: TGTGCCAGCAGTTATGGGGACAGCACAGATACGCAGTATTTT. This chain links TRBV6-5 with TRBJ2-3; the D gene could be TRBD1 or TRBD2 (5 bases each). The CDR3 consists of 14 residues. Germline V gives CDR1 MNHEY, CDR2 SVGAGI. V was clipped by 3 bases and J by 0 bases, with 7 bases between them.